The rows below give T cell receptor beta chains drawn from one sample of a study of cytomegalovirus exposure and HLA in healthy donors. The method was immunoSEQ multiplex PCR; TCRdb's version includes in-frame clones alone and lacks a portion of them. The top ten clones hold about 15% of a sample with about 140,000 clones, roughly 73% of them seen once. Sequencing input: PBMCs. These receptor sequences come from a human donor in good health. Both conserved end residues are part of each CDR3.

V	J	CDR3
TRBV7-9	TRBJ2-1	CASSLAGVSSYNEQFF
TRBV7-9	TRBJ2-7	CASSLDPTLPSLEQYF
TRBV5-6	TRBJ2-3	CASGRLAPSTDTQYF
TRBV7-9	TRBJ2-7	CASSPVGVAYEQYF
TRBV2	TRBJ2-2	CASSEVAGGAGELFF
TRBV7-8	TRBJ2-3	CASSFPFPGQLTDTQYF
TRBV10-2	TRBJ1-2	CASSGAGVGYGYTF
TRBV9	TRBJ2-2	CASSVVYVTPNTGELFF
TRBV29-1	TRBJ2-7	CSVDWGLGEQYF
TRBV5-4	TRBJ2-7	CASSSPDRTYEQYF
TRBV10-1	TRBJ2-7	CASSESRTGMEQYF
TRBV7-9	TRBJ2-1	CASSLNRGERFHNEQFF
TRBV29-1	TRBJ2-4	CSVSVAGAKNIQYF
TRBV5-6	TRBJ2-3	CASTGQVFSTDTQYF
TRBV2	TRBJ1-6	CASSDDRGQSPLHF
TRBV18	TRBJ1-2	CASSIRGTGSSGYGYTF
TRBV19	TRBJ2-7	CASSSGGGEQYF
TRBV5-8	TRBJ2-3	CASSLGVSTDTQYF
TRBV9	TRBJ1-1	CASSREYGTEAFF
TRBV6-1	TRBJ1-1	CASSEGTGGTEAFF
TRBV5-1	TRBJ1-2	CASSFKGQGSYGYTF
TRBV7-9	TRBJ1-2	CASSLGQGGGYTF
TRBV27	TRBJ1-1	CATVGQNEAFF
TRBV9	TRBJ2-3	CASSPARTSGGTDTQYF
TRBV12-5	TRBJ1-1	CASGWTPLGGQGITEAFF